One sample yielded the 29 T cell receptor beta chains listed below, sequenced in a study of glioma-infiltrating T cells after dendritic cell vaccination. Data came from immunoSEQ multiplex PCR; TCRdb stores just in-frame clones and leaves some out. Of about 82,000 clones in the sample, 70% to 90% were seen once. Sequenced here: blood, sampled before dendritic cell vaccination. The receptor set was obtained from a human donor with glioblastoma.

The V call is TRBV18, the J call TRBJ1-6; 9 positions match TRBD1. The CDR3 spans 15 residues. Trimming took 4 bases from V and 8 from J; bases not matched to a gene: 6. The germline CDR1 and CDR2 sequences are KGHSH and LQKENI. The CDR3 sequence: CASSQGTGPDSPLHF. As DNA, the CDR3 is TGTGCCAGCTCACAGGGGACAGGGCCGGATTCACCCCTCCACTTT.

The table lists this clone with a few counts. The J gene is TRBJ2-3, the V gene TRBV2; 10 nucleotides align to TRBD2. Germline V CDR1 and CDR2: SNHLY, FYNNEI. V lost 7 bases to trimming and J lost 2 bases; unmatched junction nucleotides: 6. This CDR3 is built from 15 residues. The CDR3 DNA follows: TGTGCCAGCAACGGACTAGCGGATCCCACAGATACGCAGTATTTT. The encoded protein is CASNGLADPTDTQYF.

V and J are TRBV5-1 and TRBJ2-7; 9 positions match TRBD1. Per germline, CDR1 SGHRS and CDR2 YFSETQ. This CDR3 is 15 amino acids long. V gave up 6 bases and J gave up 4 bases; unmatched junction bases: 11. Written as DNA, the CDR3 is TGCGCCAGCAAGACCGGGACAGGGTCTTTTTACGAGCAGTACTTC. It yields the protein CASKTGTGSFYEQYF. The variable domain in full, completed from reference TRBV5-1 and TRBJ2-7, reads KAGVTQTPRYLIKTRGQQVTLSCSPISGHRSVSWYQQTPGQGLQFLFEYFSETQRNKGNFPGRFSGRQFSNSRSEMNVSTLELGDSALYLCASKTGTGSFYEQYFGPGTRLTVT.

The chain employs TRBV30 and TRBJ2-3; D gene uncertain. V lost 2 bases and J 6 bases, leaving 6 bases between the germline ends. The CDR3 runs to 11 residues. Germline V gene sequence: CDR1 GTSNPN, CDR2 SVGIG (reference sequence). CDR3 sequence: CAWSPRDTQYF. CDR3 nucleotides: TGTGCCTGGAGTCCCAGGGATACGCAGTATTTT. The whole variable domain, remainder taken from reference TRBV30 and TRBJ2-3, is SQTIHQWPATLVQPVGSPLSLECTVEGTSNPNLYWYRQAAGRGLQLLFYSVGIGQISSEVPQNLSASRPQDRQFILSSKKLLLSDSGFYLCAWSPRDTQYFGPGTRLTVL.

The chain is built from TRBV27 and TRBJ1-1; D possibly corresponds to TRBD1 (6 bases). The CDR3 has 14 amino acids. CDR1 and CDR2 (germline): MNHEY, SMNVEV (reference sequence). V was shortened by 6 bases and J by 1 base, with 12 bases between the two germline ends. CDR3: CASRPRGGNTEAFF. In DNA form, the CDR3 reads TGTGCCAGCAGGCCTAGGGGGGGGAACACTGAAGCTTTCTTT.

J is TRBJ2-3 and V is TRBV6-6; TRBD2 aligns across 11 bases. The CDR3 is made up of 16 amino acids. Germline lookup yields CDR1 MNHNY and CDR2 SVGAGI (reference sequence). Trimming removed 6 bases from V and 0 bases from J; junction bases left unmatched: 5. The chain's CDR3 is CASRTGTSGSTDTQYF. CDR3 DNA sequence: TGTGCCAGCAGAACCGGGACTAGCGGTAGCACAGATACGCAGTATTTT.

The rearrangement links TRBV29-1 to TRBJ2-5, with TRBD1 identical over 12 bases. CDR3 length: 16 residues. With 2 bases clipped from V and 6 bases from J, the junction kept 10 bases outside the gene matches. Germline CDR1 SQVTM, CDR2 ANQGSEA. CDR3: CSVEIPGQGAEKTQYF. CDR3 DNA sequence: TGCAGCGTTGAAATCCCGGGACAGGGGGCAGAGAAGACCCAGTACTTC.

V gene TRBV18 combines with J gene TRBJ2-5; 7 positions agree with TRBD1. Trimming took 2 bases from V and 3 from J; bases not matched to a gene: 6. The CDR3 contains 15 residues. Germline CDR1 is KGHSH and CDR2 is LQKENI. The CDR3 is CASSPDGTVKETQYF. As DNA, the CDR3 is TGTGCCAGCTCACCAGACGGGACAGTAAAAGAGACCCAGTACTTC.

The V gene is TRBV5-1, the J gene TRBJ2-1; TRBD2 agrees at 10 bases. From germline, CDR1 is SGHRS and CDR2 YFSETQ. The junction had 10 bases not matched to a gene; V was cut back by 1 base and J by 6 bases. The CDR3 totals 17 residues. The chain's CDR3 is CASSLRIAGGPRNEQFF. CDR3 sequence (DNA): TGCGCCAGCAGCTTGAGAATAGCGGGGGGTCCCCGCAATGAGCAGTTCTTC.

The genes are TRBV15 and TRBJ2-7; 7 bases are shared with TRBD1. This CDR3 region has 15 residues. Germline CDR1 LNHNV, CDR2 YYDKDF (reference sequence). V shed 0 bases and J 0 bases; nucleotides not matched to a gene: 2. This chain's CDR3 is CATSRDQGVSYEQYF. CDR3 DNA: TGTGCCACCAGCAGAGACCAGGGGGTCTCCTACGAGCAGTACTTC.

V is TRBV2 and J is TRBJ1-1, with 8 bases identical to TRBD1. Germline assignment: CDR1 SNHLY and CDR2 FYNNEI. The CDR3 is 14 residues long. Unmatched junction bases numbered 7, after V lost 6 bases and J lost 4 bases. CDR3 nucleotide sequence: TGTGCCAGCAGCCGTGACAGGGGTGGCACTGAAGCTTTCTTT. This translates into CASSRDRGGTEAFF.

CDR3 amino acids: CASSVLGTAETQYF. In DNA form, the CDR3 reads TGTGCCAGCAGCGTCCTTGGGACAGCAGAGACCCAGTACTTC. This chain connects TRBV9 to TRBJ2-5; 7 bases are a match to TRBD1. The V gene end was trimmed by 2 bases and the J gene end by 4 bases; junction bases not matched to a gene: 5. Germline CDR1 SGDLS, CDR2 YYNGEE. The CDR3 is 14 residues long.

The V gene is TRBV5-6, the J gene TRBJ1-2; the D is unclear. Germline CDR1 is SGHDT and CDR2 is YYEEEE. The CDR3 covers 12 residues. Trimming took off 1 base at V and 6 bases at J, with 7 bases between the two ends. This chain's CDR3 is CASSLPGNGYTF. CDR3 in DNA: TGTGCCAGCAGCTTGCCCGGGAATGGCTACACCTTC.

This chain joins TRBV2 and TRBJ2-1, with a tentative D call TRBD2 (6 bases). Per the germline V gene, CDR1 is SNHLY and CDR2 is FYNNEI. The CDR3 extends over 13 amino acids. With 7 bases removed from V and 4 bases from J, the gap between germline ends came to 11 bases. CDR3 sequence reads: CASTRELYNEQFF. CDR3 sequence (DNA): TGTGCCAGCACACGGGAGTTGTACAATGAGCAGTTCTTC.

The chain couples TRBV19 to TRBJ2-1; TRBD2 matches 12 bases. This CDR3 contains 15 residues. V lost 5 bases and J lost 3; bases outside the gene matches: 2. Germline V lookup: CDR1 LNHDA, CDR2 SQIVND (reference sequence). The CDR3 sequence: CASSLAGGIYNEQFF. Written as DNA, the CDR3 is TGTGCCAGTAGTCTAGCGGGGGGGATCTACAATGAGCAGTTCTTC.

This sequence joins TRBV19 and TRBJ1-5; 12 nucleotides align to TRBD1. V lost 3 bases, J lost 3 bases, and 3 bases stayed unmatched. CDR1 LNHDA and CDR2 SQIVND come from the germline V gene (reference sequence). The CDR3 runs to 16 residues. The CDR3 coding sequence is TGTGCCAGTAGTATCGGGACAGGGGGCTTCAATCAGCCCCAGCATTTT. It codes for CASSIGTGGFNQPQHF.

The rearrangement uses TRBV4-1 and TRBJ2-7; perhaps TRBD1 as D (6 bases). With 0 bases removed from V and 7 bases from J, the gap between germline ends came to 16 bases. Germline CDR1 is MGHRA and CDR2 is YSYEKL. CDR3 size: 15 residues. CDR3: CASSQDQGTNGEQYF. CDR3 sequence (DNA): TGCGCCAGCAGCCAAGATCAGGGGACAAATGGGGAGCAGTACTTC.

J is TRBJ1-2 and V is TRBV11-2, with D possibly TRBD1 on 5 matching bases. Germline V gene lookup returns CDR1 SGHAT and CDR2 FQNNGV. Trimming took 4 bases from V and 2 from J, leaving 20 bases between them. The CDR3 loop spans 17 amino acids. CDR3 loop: CASSSDPFPSGNYGYTF. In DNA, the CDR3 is TGTGCCAGCAGCTCCGACCCGTTCCCCTCAGGGAACTATGGCTACACCTTC.

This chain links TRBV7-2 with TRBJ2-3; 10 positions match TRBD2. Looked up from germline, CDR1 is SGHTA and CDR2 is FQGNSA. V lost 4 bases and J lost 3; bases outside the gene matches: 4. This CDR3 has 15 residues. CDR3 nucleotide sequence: TGTGCCAGCAGCTCGTGGACTAGCGGAACAGATACGCAGTATTTT. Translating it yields CASSSWTSGTDTQYF.

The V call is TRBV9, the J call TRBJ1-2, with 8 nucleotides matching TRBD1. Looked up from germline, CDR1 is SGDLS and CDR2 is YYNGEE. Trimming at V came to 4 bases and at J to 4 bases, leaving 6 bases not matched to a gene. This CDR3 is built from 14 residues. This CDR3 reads CASSTQGDLYGYTF. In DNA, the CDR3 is TGTGCCAGCAGCACACAGGGGGACCTCTATGGCTACACCTTC.

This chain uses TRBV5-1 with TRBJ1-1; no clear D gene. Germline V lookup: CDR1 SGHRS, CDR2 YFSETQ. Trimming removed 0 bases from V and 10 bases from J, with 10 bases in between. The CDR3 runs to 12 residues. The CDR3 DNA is TGCGCCAGCAGCTTGGGCGAGGGCGTAGCTTTCTTT. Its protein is CASSLGEGVAFF.

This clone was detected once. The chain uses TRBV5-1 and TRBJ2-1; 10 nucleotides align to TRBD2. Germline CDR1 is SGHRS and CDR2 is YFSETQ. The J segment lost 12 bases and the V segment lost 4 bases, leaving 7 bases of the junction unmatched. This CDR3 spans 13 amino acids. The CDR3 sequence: CASSPGTSVRQFF. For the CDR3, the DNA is TGCGCCAGCAGCCCCGGGACTAGCGTTCGGCAGTTCTTC. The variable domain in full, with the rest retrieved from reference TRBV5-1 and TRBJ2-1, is KAGVTQTPRYLIKTRGQQVTLSCSPISGHRSVSWYQQTPGQGLQFLFEYFSETQRNKGNFPGRFSGRQFSNSRSEMNVSTLELGDSALYLCASSPGTSVRQFFGPGTRLTVL.

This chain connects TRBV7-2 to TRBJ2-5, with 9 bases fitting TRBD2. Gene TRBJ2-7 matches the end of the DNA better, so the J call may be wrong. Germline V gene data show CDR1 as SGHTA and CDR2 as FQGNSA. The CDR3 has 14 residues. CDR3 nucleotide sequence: TGTGCCAGCAGCTTCGGAGCGGGAGGAGACGAGCAGTACTTC. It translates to CASSFGAGGDEQYF.

The CDR3, as DNA: TGTGCCAGCAGCCTAAAAACAGGGGTGGCCAAAAACATTCAGTACTTC. Residues: CASSLKTGVAKNIQYF. This chain connects TRBV7-9 to TRBJ2-4; 7 bases map to TRBD1. The CDR3 is 16 amino acids. Per the germline V gene, CDR1 is SEHNR and CDR2 is FQNEAQ (reference sequence). The V and J ends lost 5 bases and 1 base, in that order; junction bases with no gene match: 8.

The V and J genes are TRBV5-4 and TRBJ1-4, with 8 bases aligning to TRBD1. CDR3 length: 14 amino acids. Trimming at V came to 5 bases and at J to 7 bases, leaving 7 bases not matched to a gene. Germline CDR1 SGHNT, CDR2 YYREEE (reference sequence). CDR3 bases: TGTGCCAGCAGTTACGACAGGGGCGCTGAAAAACTGTTTTTT. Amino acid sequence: CASSYDRGAEKLFF.

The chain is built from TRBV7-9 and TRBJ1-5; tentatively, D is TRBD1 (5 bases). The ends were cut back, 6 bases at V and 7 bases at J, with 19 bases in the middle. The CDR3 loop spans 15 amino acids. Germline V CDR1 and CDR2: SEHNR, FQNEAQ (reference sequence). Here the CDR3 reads CASSPSSGGNQPQHF. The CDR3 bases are TGTGCCAGCAGTCCCAGTTCGGGGGGGAACCAGCCCCAGCATTTT.

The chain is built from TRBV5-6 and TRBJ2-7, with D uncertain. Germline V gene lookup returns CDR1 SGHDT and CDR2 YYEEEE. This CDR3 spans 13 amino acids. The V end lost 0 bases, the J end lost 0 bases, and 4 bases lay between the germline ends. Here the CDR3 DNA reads TGTGCCAGCAGCTTGGTGAGCTCCTACGAGCAGTACTTC. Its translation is CASSLVSSYEQYF.

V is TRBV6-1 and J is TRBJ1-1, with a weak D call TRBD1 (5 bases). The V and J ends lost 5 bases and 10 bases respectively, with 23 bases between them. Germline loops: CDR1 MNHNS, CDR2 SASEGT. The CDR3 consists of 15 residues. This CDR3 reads CASSTILWGGRGAFF. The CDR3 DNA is TGTGCCAGCAGTACTATCCTGTGGGGGGGACGAGGAGCTTTCTTT.

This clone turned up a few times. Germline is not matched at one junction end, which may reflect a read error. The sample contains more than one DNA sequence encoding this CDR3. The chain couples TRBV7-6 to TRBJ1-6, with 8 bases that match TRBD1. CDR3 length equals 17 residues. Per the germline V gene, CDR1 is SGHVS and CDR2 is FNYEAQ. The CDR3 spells CASSQGQGRSYNSPLHF. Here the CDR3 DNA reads TGTGCCAGCAGCCAAGGACAGGGTAGGTCCTATAATTCCCCCCTCCACTTT. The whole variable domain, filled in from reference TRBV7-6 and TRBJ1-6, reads GAGVSQSPRYKVTKRGQDVALRCDPISGHVSLYWYRQALGQGPEFLTYFNYEAQQDKSGLPNDRFSAERPEGSISTLTIQRTEQRDSAMYRCASSQGQGRSYNSPLHFGNGTRLTVT.